The 20 T cell receptor beta chains below all came from one sample that was sequenced in a study of blood T cell repertoires in COVID-19. Repertoires were generated with immunoSEQ multiplex PCR, while TCRdb's copy carries only in-frame clones and drops some. This sample carries 300,000 or so clones, roughly 90% of them seen once, and the ten largest clones take under 3%. Sequenced: peripheral blood. All receptors come from a woman aged 25 to 39 with COVID-19, enrolled during active disease.

This rearrangement joins TRBV19 to TRBJ1-1; D call uncertain. V was shortened by 0 bases and J by 1 base, with 9 bases between the two germline ends. The CDR3 length is 15 residues. CDR1 and CDR2 (germline): LNHDA, SQIVND (reference sequence). The chain's CDR3 is CASSIEQDWNTEAFF. CDR3 DNA: TGTGCCAGTAGTATAGAACAAGATTGGAACACTGAAGCTTTCTTT.

V is TRBV6-5 and J is TRBJ2-1; 8 nucleotides agree with TRBD1. The CDR3 loop spans 14 amino acids. After removal of 4 bases from V and 4 bases from J, the junction contained 3 bases not matched to a gene. CDR1 and CDR2 (germline): MNHEY, SVGAGI. The CDR3 spells CASSSWTGYNEQFF. The CDR3, as DNA: TGTGCCAGCAGTTCCTGGACAGGGTACAATGAGCAGTTCTTC.

This clone was recorded only once. J is TRBJ2-1 and V is TRBV27; maybe TRBD2 (6 bases). The CDR3 runs 12 residues. The V and J ends lost 6 bases and 10 bases respectively, with 13 bases between them. CDR1 and CDR2 (germline): MNHEY, SMNVEV (reference sequence). As DNA, the CDR3 is TGTGCCAGCAGCCCGGGAGCCTGGGAGCAGTTCTTC. This sequence encodes CASSPGAWEQFF.

This CDR3 reads CASSQGGTAPTQYF. The CDR3 coding sequence is TGCGCCAGCAGCCAGGGGGGGACGGCACCTACGCAGTATTTT. This chain joins TRBV4-1 and TRBJ2-3; 7 positions match TRBD2. The ends lost 3 bases at V and 8 bases at J; junction bases unmatched: 8. The CDR3 length is 14 residues. Looked up from germline, CDR1 is MGHRA and CDR2 is YSYEKL.

For this clone: This sample also contains other DNA sequences that code for the same CDR3. The chain employs TRBV3-1 (or the pseudogene TRBV3-2) and TRBJ1-2, with D unresolved. V was clipped by 1 base and J by 5 bases, with 8 bases between them. The V gene's germline CDR1 is LGHDT and CDR2 YNNKEL (reference sequence). There are 13 residues in the CDR3. This CDR3 reads CASSQGQVYGYTF. CDR3 nucleotides: TGTGCCAGCAGCCAAGGGCAGGTTTATGGCTACACCTTC.

The CDR3 sequence: CASSRAKGGTYNEQFF. For the CDR3, the DNA is TGTGCCAGTAGCCGCGCGAAGGGCGGGACTTACAATGAGCAGTTCTTC. The J gene is TRBJ2-1, the V gene TRBV19; a weak D match, TRBD2 (6 bases). Trimming removed 6 bases at V and 4 bases at J, with 19 bases between. This CDR3 is built from 16 residues. CDR1 LNHDA and CDR2 SQIVND come from the germline V gene (reference sequence).

This clone was seen just once. The chain links TRBV19 to TRBJ2-1; TRBD1 matches 7 bases. The ends lost 4 bases at V and 0 bases at J; junction bases unmatched: 6. This CDR3 comprises 16 residues. CDR1 is LNHDA and CDR2 is SQIVND in the germline V gene (reference sequence). The chain's CDR3 is CASSTGAGGSYNEQFF. CDR3 DNA sequence: TGTGCCAGTAGTACAGGGGCAGGGGGCTCCTACAATGAGCAGTTCTTC.

The chain is built from TRBV10-3 and TRBJ2-1; 11 bases align to TRBD1. The CDR3 contains 17 residues. Per germline, CDR1 ENHRY and CDR2 SYGVKD. V shed 2 bases and J 2 bases; nucleotides not matched to a gene: 5. The CDR3 DNA reads TGTGCCATCAGTGAGAGCGGGACAGGGGGAGCCTACAATGAGCAGTTCTTC. It encodes CAISESGTGGAYNEQFF.

This clone has only a few counts. The rearrangement joins TRBV9 to TRBJ2-1; 7 nucleotides agree with TRBD1. V lost 0 bases to trimming and J lost 3 bases; unmatched junction nucleotides: 3. Germline values: CDR1 SGDLS, CDR2 YYNGEE. This CDR3 is 15 amino acids long. Here the CDR3 reads CASSVDQGDYNEQFF. CDR3 in DNA: TGTGCCAGCAGCGTAGATCAGGGGGACTACAATGAGCAGTTCTTC.

The chain joins TRBV6-4 to TRBJ1-5; 7 nucleotides line up with TRBD1. V dropped 3 bases and J dropped 7; count of bases not matched to a gene: 9. The CDR3 is 15 residues long. Germline V gene lookup returns CDR1 MRHNA and CDR2 SNTAGT. Written as DNA, the CDR3 is TGTGCCAGCAGTGAGACAGGGAACGTGTTACAGCCCCAGCATTTT. The encoded protein is CASSETGNVLQPQHF.

This clone was observed a few times. The chain combines TRBV28 with TRBJ1-5, with 7 bases fitting TRBD1. Looked up from germline, CDR1 is MDHEN and CDR2 is SYDVKM. The CDR3 spans 15 residues. V gave up 3 bases and J gave up 4 bases; unmatched junction bases: 6. The CDR3 protein is CASSFLGGRNQPQHF. CDR3 in DNA: TGTGCCAGCAGTTTTTTAGGGGGCAGGAATCAGCCCCAGCATTTT.

CDR3 sequence reads: CASSGPGTGLNQPQHF. The DNA for the CDR3 is TGTGCCAGCAGCGGACCCGGGACAGGGTTAAATCAGCCCCAGCATTTT. V gene TRBV7-2 combines with J gene TRBJ1-5; 9 bases fit TRBD1. The length of the CDR3 is 16 residues. CDR1 SGHTA and CDR2 FQGNSA come from the germline V gene. J was trimmed by 4 bases and V by 5 bases; bases with no gene match: 9. The full variable domain, completed using reference TRBV7-2 and TRBJ1-5, is GAGVSQSPSNKVTEKGKDVELRCDPISGHTALYWYRQSLGQGLEFLIYFQGNSAPDKSGLPSDRFSAERTGGSVSTLTIQRTQQEDSAVYLCASSGPGTGLNQPQHFGDGTRLSIL.

This rearrangement joins TRBV27 to TRBJ2-5, with a weak D call TRBD2 (6 bases). Germline CDR1 reads MNHEY; CDR2 reads SMNVEV (reference sequence). The CDR3 spans 14 residues. V was pared by 4 bases and J by 2 bases, with 11 bases between. The CDR3 DNA is TGTGCCAGCAGTTCCGCGGGACTTCAAGAGACCCAGTACTTC. The encoded protein is CASSSAGLQETQYF.

The chain joins TRBV18 to TRBJ1-5; D is perhaps TRBD1 (5 bases). This CDR3 contains 13 residues. V lost 1 base and J lost 7, with 8 bases in between. CDR1 and CDR2 (germline): KGHSH, LQKENI. For the CDR3, the DNA is TGTGCCAGCTCACCACAGGGGCTCCAGCCCCAGCATTTT. This gives the protein CASSPQGLQPQHF.

The chain's CDR3 is CASSTLAGSSYEQYF. The CDR3 region has the DNA TGTGCCAGCAGCACTCTAGCGGGGAGCTCCTACGAGCAGTACTTC. The J gene is TRBJ2-7, the V gene TRBV6-5; TRBD2 matches at 9 bases. From germline, CDR1 is MNHEY and CDR2 SVGAGI. J lost 0 bases, V lost 6 bases, and 6 bases had no gene match. The CDR3 contains 15 residues.

The genes are TRBV6-1 and TRBJ1-4; TRBD1 matches at 7 bases. CDR1 and CDR2 (germline): MNHNS, SASEGT. V lost 4 bases and J lost 5; bases outside the gene matches: 16. The CDR3 sequence is 18 residues long. CDR3 protein: CASSGSKGAGVTNEKLFF. CDR3 in DNA: TGTGCCAGCAGTGGTTCAAAGGGGGCAGGGGTAACAAATGAAAAACTGTTTTTT.

This clone was detected a few times. The chain recombines TRBV28 with TRBJ1-2; 7 bases line up with TRBD1. Germline CDR1 reads MDHEN; CDR2 reads SYDVKM. The CDR3 is 14 residues long. V dropped 3 bases and J dropped 4; count of bases not matched to a gene: 5. The CDR3 sequence: CASSLPGTAYGYTF. Here the CDR3 DNA reads TGTGCCAGCAGTTTGCCCGGGACAGCCTATGGCTACACCTTC.

The gene calls are TRBV3-1 (or the pseudogene TRBV3-2) and TRBJ1-2; D remains ambiguous. Trimming took off 3 bases at V and 4 bases at J, with 9 bases between the two ends. This CDR3 is built from 13 residues. CDR1 and CDR2 (germline): LGHDT, YNNKEL (reference sequence). This chain's CDR3 is CASSQAAGYGYTF. CDR3 DNA sequence: TGTGCCAGCAGCCAGGCAGCAGGCTATGGCTACACCTTC.

The chain has TRBV7-2 and TRBJ1-1; D might be TRBD1 (5 bases). The germline V gene has CDR1 SGHTA and CDR2 FQGNSA. Trimming took 1 base from V and 3 from J, leaving 15 bases between them. CDR3 length: 16 residues. The CDR3 is CASSLDLYGGYTEAFF. DNA of the CDR3: TGTGCCAGCAGCTTAGACCTCTACGGGGGATACACTGAAGCTTTCTTT.

V usage is TRBV6-6 and J usage is TRBJ1-5; 9 bases align to TRBD1. This CDR3 is built from 14 residues. Germline CDR1 is MNHNY and CDR2 is SVGAGI (reference sequence). The J segment lost 7 bases and the V segment lost 6 bases, leaving 7 bases of the junction unmatched. The CDR3 sequence: CASSRTGEEQPQHF. The DNA of the CDR3 is TGTGCCAGCAGCAGGACAGGGGAGGAACAGCCCCAGCATTTT.